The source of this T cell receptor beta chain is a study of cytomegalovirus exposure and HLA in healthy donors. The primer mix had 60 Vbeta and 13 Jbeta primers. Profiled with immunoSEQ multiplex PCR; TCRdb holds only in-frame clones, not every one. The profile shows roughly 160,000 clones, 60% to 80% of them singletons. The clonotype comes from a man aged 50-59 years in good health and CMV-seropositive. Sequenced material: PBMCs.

In nucleotides, the CDR3 is TGTGCCAGCAGTTTAAGGGTGTTGGTAGCGGGGACGCAAAACGAGCAGTACTTC. As protein: CASSLRVLVAGTQNEQYF. The chain recombines TRBV28 with TRBJ2-7; 8 nucleotides align to TRBD2. Losses at the gene ends were 2 bases for V and 5 bases for J; bases not matched to a gene: 17. The germline CDR1 and CDR2 sequences are MDHEN and SYDVKM. This CDR3 is built from 18 residues.